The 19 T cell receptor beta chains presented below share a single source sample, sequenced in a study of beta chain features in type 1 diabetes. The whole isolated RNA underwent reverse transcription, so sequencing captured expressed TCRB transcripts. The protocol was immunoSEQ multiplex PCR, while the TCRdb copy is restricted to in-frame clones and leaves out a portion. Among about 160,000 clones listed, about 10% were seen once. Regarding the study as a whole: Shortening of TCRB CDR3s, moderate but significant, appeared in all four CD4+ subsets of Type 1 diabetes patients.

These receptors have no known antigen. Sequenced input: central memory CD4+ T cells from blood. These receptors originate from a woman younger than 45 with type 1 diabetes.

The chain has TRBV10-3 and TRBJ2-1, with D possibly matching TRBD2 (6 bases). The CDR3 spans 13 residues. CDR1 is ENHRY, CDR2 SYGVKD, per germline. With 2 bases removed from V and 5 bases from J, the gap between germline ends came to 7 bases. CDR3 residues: CAISERGNNEQFF. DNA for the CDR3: TGTGCCATCAGTGAGCGGGGGAACAATGAGCAGTTCTTC.

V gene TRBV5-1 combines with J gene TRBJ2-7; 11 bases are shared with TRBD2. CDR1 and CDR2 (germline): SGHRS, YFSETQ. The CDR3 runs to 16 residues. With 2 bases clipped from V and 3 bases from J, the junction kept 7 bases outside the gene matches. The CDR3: CASSFHAGTSGYEQYF. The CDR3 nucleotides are TGCGCCAGCAGCTTCCATGCCGGGACTAGCGGCTACGAGCAGTACTTC.

The CDR3 DNA sequence: TGCGCCAGCAGCTTACAACAGCCCAACTCTGGGGCCAACGTCCTGACTTTC. Encoded protein: CASSLQQPNSGANVLTF. The V call is TRBV5-1, the J call TRBJ2-6; no firm D call. V was trimmed by 2 bases and J by 0 bases, leaving 12 bases between them. The CDR3 runs to 17 residues. Germline V lookup: CDR1 SGHRS, CDR2 YFSETQ.

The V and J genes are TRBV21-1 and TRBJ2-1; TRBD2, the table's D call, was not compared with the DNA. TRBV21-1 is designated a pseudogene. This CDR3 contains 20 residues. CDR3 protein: CASSGGSGGRSYVSYNEQFF. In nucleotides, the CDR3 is TGTGCCAGCAGTGGGGGAAGCGGGGGACGGAGCTATGTCTCCTACAATGAGCAGTTCTTC.

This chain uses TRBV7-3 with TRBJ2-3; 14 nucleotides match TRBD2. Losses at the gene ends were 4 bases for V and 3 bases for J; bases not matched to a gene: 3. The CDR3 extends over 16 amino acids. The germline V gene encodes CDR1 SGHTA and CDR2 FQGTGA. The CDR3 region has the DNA TGTGCCAGCAGCTCCGGACTAGCGGGAGGTACAGATACGCAGTATTTT. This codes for CASSSGLAGGTDTQYF. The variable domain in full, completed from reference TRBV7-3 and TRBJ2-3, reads GAGVSQTPSNKVTEKGKYVELRCDPISGHTALYWYRQSLGQGPEFLIYFQGTGAADDSGLPNDRFFAVRPEGSVSTLKIQRTERGDSAVYLCASSSGLAGGTDTQYFGPGTRLTVL.

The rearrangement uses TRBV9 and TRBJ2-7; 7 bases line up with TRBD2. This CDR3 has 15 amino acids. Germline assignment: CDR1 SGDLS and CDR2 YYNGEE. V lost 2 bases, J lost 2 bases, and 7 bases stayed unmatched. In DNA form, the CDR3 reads TGTGCCAGCAGCGTCCGGGACTATACGCCCTACGAGCAGTACTTC. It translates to CASSVRDYTPYEQYF.

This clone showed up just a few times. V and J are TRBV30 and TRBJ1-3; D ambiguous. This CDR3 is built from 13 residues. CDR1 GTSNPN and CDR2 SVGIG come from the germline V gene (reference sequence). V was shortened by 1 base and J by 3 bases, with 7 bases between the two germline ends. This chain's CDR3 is CAWSGAVGNTIYF. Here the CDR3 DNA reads TGTGCCTGGAGTGGGGCCGTTGGAAACACCATATATTTT.

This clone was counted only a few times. The CDR3 is CSGGSGDEQYF. DNA for the CDR3: TGCAGCGGCGGTAGCGGGGACGAGCAGTACTTC. The V gene is TRBV29-1, the J gene TRBJ2-7, with 8 bases fitting TRBD2. V lost 7 bases, J lost 5 bases, and 4 bases stayed unmatched. This CDR3 comprises 11 residues. The germline CDR1 and CDR2 sequences are SQVTM and ANQGSEA.

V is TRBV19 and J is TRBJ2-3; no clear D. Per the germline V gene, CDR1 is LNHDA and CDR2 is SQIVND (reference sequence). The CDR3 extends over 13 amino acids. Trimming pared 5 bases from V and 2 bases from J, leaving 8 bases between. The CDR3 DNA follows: TGTGCCAGTAGTCCCCGCGACACAGATACGCAGTATTTT. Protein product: CASSPRDTDTQYF.

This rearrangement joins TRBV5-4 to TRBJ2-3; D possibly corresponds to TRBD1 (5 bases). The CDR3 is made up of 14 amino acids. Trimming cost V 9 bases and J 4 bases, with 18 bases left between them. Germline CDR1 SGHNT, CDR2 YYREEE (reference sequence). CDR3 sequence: CAIRGHRFADTQYF. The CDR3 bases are TGTGCCATCCGTGGACACCGCTTCGCAGATACGCAGTATTTT.

In DNA, the CDR3 is TGTGCCAGCAGCCCCCGCAGCCTAGCGGGAGTATCATACAATGAGCAGTTCTTC. This encodes CASSPRSLAGVSYNEQFF. The V and J genes are TRBV9 and TRBJ2-1, with TRBD2 identical over 10 bases. The V segment lost 4 bases and the J segment 4 bases; nucleotides outside the gene matches: 14. Germline V lookup: CDR1 SGDLS, CDR2 YYNGEE. The CDR3 is 18 residues long.

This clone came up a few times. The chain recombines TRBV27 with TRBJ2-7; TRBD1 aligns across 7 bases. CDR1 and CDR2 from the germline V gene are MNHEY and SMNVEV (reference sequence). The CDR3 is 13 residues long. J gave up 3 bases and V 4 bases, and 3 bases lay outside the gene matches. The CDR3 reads CASSSRQGYEQYF. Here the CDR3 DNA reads TGTGCCAGCAGTTCACGACAGGGCTACGAGCAGTACTTC.

CDR3 sequence reads: CSVEKGGASRTNTDTQYF. The DNA of the CDR3 is TGCAGCGTTGAAAAGGGAGGGGCCTCTCGGACCAACACAGATACGCAGTATTTT. V gene TRBV29-1 combines with J gene TRBJ2-3, with TRBD2 matching over 7 bases. After removal of 2 bases from V and 2 bases from J, the junction contained 16 bases not matched to a gene. Germline CDR1 reads SQVTM; CDR2 reads ANQGSEA. The CDR3 contains 18 residues.

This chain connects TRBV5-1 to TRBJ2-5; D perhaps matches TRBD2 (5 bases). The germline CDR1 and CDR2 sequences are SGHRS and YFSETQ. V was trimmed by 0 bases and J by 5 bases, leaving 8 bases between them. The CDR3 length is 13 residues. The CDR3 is CASSLVREETQYF. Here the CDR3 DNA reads TGCGCCAGCAGCTTGGTTAGGGAGGAGACCCAGTACTTC. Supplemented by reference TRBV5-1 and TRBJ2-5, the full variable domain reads KAGVTQTPRYLIKTRGQQVTLSCSPISGHRSVSWYQQTPGQGLQFLFEYFSETQRNKGNFPGRFSGRQFSNSRSEMNVSTLELGDSALYLCASSLVREETQYFGPGTRLLVL.

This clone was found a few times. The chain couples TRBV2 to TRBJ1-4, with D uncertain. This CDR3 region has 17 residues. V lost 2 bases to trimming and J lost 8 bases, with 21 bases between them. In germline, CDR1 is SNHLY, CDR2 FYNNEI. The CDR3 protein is CASSEPTTGIREEKLFF. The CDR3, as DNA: TGTGCCAGCAGTGAACCCACAACCGGGATCCGGGAGGAAAAACTGTTTTTT.

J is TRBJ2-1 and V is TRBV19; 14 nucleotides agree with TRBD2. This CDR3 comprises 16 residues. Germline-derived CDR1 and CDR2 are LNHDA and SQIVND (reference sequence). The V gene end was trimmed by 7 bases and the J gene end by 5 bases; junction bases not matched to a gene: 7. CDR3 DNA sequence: TGTGCCAGTACCCCGGGACTAGCGGGGGTCCACAATGAGCAGTTCTTC. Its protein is CASTPGLAGVHNEQFF.

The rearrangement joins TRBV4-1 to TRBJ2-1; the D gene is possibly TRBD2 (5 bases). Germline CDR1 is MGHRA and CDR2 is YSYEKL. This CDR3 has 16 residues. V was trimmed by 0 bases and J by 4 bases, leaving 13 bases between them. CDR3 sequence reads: CASSQDGRAGYNEQFF. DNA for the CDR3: TGCGCCAGCAGCCAAGATGGGCGGGCGGGTTACAATGAGCAGTTCTTC.

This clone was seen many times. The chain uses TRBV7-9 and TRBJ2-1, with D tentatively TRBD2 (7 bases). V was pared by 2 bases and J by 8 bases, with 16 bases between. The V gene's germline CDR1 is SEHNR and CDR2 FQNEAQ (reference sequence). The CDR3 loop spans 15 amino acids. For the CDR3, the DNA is TGTGCCAGCAGCTTAAGGGGGGGTGTGGAGCATGAGCAGTTCTTC. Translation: CASSLRGGVEHEQFF.

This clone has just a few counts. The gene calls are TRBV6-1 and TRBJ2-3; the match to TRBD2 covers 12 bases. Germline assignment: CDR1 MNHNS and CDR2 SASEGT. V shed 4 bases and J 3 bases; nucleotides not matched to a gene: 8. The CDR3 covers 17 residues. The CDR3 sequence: CASSGTSGTTGTDTQYF. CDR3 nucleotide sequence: TGTGCCAGCAGTGGGACTAGCGGGACAACCGGTACAGATACGCAGTATTTT.